This entry lists 14 T cell receptor beta chains sequenced from one sample in a study of cytomegalovirus exposure and HLA in healthy donors. Primers for the PCR totalled 60 Vbeta and 13 Jbeta. Generated by immunoSEQ multiplex PCR, the TCRdb table keeps only in-frame clones and is missing some. The repertoire holds under 200,000 clones, approximately 82% seen once, with less than 5% in the top ten. Sequencing was carried out using PBMCs. The receptor source for this set is a male donor in good health and CMV-seronegative.

The genes are TRBV19 and TRBJ2-2; weak D call: TRBD1 (6 bases). The germline CDR1 and CDR2 sequences are LNHDA and SQIVND (reference sequence). The CDR3 loop spans 14 amino acids. Trimming took off 1 base at V and 4 bases at J, with 7 bases between the two ends. The CDR3 nucleotides read TGTGCCAGTAGTATAGGCAGGGGCACCGGGGAGCTGTTTTTT. Protein sequence: CASSIGRGTGELFF.

V usage is TRBV5-1 and J usage is TRBJ1-5; D not certain. The V gene lost 0 bases and the J gene lost 3 bases, with 10 bases spanning the gap. Looked up from germline, CDR1 is SGHRS and CDR2 is YFSETQ. The CDR3 has 15 residues. CDR3 coding DNA: TGCGCCAGCAGCTTGGAGGCGGGGTCCAATCAGCCCCAGCATTTT. It specifies CASSLEAGSNQPQHF.

This sequence joins TRBV15 and TRBJ2-7, with D tentatively TRBD2 (5 bases). Germline V gene lookup returns CDR1 LNHNV and CDR2 YYDKDF (reference sequence). The CDR3 extends over 15 amino acids. V lost 5 bases, J lost 3 bases, and 17 bases lay in between. CDR3 protein: CATSPRGSRVYEQYF. CDR3 nucleotides: TGTGCCACCAGCCCCCGAGGGAGTCGAGTCTACGAGCAGTACTTC.

The J gene is TRBJ2-7, the V gene TRBV6-1, with 7 bases that match TRBD1. The V gene's germline CDR1 is MNHNS and CDR2 SASEGT. V dropped 7 bases and J dropped 7; count of bases not matched to a gene: 16. The CDR3 consists of 15 residues. CDR3 coding DNA: TGTGCCAGCACCCTGATCCGGACAGGATCGAGTGAGCAGTACTTC. Encoded protein: CASTLIRTGSSEQYF.

As DNA, the CDR3 is TGTGCCAGCAGCTTAGAGGGGGAGCAGTTCTTC. Translating it yields CASSLEGEQFF. V is TRBV7-6 and J is TRBJ2-1; D is possibly TRBD1 (5 bases). This CDR3 has 11 residues. Germline CDR1 and CDR2: SGHVS and FNYEAQ. Trimming pared 1 base from V and 10 bases from J, leaving 5 bases between.

The chain joins TRBV6-5 to TRBJ2-7, with 11 nucleotides matching TRBD1. Trimming cost V 0 bases and J 3 bases; bases outside gene matches: 1. This CDR3 contains 15 residues. Germline CDR1 and CDR2: MNHEY and SVGAGI. The chain's CDR3 is CASSYSGTGGYEQYF. CDR3 coding DNA: TGTGCCAGCAGTTACTCCGGGACAGGGGGCTACGAGCAGTACTTC.

This clone came up a few times. The J gene is TRBJ1-2, the V gene TRBV29-1; 8 bases agree with TRBD1. CDR1 and CDR2 from the germline V gene are SQVTM and ANQGSEA. The CDR3 has 11 amino acids. V shed 6 bases, J shed 8 bases, and the junction held 5 bases outside the gene matches. This CDR3 reads CSVDRGEGYTF. The DNA of the CDR3 is TGCAGCGTCGACAGGGGCGAAGGCTACACCTTC.

The V call is TRBV5-1, the J call TRBJ2-3; 7 positions agree with TRBD2. The CDR3 extends over 14 amino acids. With V trimmed by 0 bases and J by 6 bases, 4 bases remained unmatched. Germline lookup yields CDR1 SGHRS and CDR2 YFSETQ. CDR3 DNA sequence: TGCGCCAGCAGCTTGGGACTAGCCCGCGATACGCAGTATTTT. Its translation is CASSLGLARDTQYF. The entire variable domain, with the rest obtained from reference TRBV5-1 and TRBJ2-3, is as follows: KAGVTQTPRYLIKTRGQQVTLSCSPISGHRSVSWYQQTPGQGLQFLFEYFSETQRNKGNFPGRFSGRQFSNSRSEMNVSTLELGDSALYLCASSLGLARDTQYFGPGTRLTVL.

This clone has a single count. The rearrangement links TRBV7-3 to TRBJ2-7, with TRBD1 identical over 9 bases. With V trimmed by 0 bases and J by 5 bases, 5 bases remained unmatched. Germline V gives CDR1 SGHTA, CDR2 FQGTGA. The CDR3 has 15 amino acids. CDR3 in amino acids: CASSLTGTGNNEQYF. CDR3 nucleotides: TGTGCCAGCAGCTTAACCGGGACAGGGAACAACGAGCAGTACTTC.

Written as DNA, the CDR3 is TGTGCCAGCAGCTTGGCGGGGAACCCCTACAATGAGCAGTTCTTC. The encoded protein is CASSLAGNPYNEQFF. J is TRBJ2-1 and V is TRBV5-4; possibly TRBD2 for D (5 bases). Germline CDR1 reads SGHNT; CDR2 reads YYREEE (reference sequence). The length of the CDR3 is 15 residues. V was trimmed by 0 bases and J by 2 bases, leaving 9 bases between them.

This clone showed up just once. The chain combines TRBV13 with TRBJ1-1, with D tentatively TRBD1 (5 bases). V lost 1 base and J lost 0, with 9 bases in between. The CDR3 sequence is 15 residues long. Germline loops: CDR1 PRHDT, CDR2 FYEKMQ (reference sequence). The CDR3 DNA reads as TGTGCCAGCAGCTTAGAAGGGGACTTGAACACTGAAGCTTTCTTT. Protein sequence: CASSLEGDLNTEAFF.

The V gene is TRBV28, the J gene TRBJ1-2, with D perhaps matching TRBD1 (5 bases). CDR3 length equals 13 residues. Trimming took off 8 bases at V and 13 bases at J, with 23 bases between the two ends. CDR1 MDHEN and CDR2 SYDVKM come from the germline V gene. CDR3 amino acids: CASLSTGTRTGTF. The CDR3 DNA reads as TGTGCCAGCCTCTCCACAGGAACCCGGACCGGCACCTTC.

The chain carries TRBV28 and TRBJ2-4; 10 bases are a match to TRBD2. V dropped 5 bases and J dropped 7; count of bases not matched to a gene: 8. There are 15 residues in the CDR3. Germline CDR1 is MDHEN and CDR2 is SYDVKM. In DNA form, the CDR3 reads TGTGCCAGCAGTCCCACAACTAGCGGGAAGAACATTCAGTACTTC. This encodes CASSPTTSGKNIQYF.

The chain is built from TRBV13 and TRBJ2-2; D is perhaps TRBD1 (5 bases). V shed 2 bases and J shed 6 bases, with 13 bases lying between them. This CDR3 is built from 15 residues. From germline, CDR1 is PRHDT and CDR2 FYEKMQ (reference sequence). CDR3: CASSLRGIPAGELFF. The CDR3, as DNA: TGTGCCAGCAGCTTAAGGGGTATCCCTGCCGGGGAGCTGTTTTTT. Variable domain in full (rest from reference TRBV13 and TRBJ2-2): AAGVIQSPRHLIKEKRETATLKCYPIPRHDTVYWYQQGPGQDPQFLISFYEKMQSDKGSIPDRFSAQQFSDYHSELNMSSLELGDSALYFCASSLRGIPAGELFFGEGSRLTVL.